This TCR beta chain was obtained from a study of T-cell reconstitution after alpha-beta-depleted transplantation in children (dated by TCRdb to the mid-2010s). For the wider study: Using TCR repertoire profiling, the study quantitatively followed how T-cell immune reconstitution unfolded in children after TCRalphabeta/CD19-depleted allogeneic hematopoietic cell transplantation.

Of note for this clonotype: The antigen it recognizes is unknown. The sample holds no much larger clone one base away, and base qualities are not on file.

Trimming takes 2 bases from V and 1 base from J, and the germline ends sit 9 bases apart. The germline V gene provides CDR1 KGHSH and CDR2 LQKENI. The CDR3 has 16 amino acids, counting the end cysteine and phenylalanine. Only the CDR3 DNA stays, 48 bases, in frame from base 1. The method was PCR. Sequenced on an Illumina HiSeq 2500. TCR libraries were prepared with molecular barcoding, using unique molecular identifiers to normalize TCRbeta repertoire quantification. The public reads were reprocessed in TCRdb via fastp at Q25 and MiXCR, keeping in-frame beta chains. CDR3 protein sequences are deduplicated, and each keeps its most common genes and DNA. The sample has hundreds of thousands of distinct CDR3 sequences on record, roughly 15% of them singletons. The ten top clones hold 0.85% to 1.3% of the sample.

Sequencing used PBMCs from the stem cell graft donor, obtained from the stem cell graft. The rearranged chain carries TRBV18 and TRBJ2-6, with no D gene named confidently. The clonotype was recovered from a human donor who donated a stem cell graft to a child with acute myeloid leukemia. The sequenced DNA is TGTGCCAGCTCACCATTACCGGTATCTGGGGCCAACGTCCTGACTTTC. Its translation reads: CASSPLPVSGANVLTF. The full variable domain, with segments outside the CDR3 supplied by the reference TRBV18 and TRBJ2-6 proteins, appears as NAGVMQNPRHLVRRRGQEARLRCSPMKGHSHVYWYRQLPEEGLKFMVYLQKENIIDESGMPKERFSAEFPKEGPSILRIQQVVRGDSAAYFCASSPLPVSGANVLTFGAGSRLTVL.